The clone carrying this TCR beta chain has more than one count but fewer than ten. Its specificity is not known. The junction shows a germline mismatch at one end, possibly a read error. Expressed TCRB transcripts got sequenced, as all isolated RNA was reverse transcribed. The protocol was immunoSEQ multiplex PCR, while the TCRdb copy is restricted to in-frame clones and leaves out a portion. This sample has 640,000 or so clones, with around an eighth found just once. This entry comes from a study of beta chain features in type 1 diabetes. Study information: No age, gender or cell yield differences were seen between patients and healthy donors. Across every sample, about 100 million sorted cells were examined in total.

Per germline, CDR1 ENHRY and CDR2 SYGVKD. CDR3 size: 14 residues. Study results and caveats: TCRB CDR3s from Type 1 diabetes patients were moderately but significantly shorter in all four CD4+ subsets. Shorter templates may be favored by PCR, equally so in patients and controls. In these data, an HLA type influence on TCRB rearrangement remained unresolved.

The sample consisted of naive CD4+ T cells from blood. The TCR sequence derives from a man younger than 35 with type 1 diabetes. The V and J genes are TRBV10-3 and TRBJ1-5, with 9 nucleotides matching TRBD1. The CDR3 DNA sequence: TGTGCCAGCAGTGTGGGGGACAGGGCCCAGCCCCAGCATTTT. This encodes CASSVGDRAQPQHF.